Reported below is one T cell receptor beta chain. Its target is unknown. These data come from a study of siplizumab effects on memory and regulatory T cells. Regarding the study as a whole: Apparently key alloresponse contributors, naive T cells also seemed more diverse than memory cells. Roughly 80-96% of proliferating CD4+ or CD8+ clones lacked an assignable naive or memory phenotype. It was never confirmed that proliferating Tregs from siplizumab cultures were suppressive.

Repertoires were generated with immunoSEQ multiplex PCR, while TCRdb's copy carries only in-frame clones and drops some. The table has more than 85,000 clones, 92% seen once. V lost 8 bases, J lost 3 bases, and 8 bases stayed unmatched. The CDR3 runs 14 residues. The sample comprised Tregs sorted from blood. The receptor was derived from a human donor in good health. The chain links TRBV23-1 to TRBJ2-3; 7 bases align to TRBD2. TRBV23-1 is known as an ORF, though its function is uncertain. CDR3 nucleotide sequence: TGCGCCAGCCGGGGACTACCCAGGACAGATACGCAGTATTTT. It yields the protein CASRGLPRTDTQYF.